Sequencing of this TCR beta chain was carried out in a study of regulatory T cells in long-lasting Graves disease. Findings and caveats of the study: More public clonotypes were shared by persistent patients (2,741) than by new patients (roughly 930).

This clonotype was picked up a small number of times. Its cognate antigen is unknown. This sample's time point: newly diagnosed GD, antithyroid drugs for less than 3 months. Following extraction of RNA from PBMCs, that RNA was used to make the TCR library. Graves' disease was diagnosed by American Thyroid Association guidelines. V lost 5 bases and J 0 bases, leaving 18 bases between the germline ends. The CDR3 spans 17 residues. Per the germline V gene, CDR1 is SEHNR and CDR2 is FQNEAQ (reference sequence). Relying on iRepertoire HTBI primers and Arm-PCR of CDR3 regions, the team built TCR beta libraries. TCRdb used MiXCR to reprocess the multiplex PCR reads, holding one entry per CDR3 protein. This table has 500,000 or so distinct CDR3 sequences, about 16% appearing once. The same data also contributed to another study, on T cells in Graves' hyperthyroidism and ophthalmopathy. Per that study: Most thyroid clonotypes that were expanded above 0.001 also turned up in blood.

The V call is TRBV7-9, the J call TRBJ2-3; possible D gene TRBD1, 5 bases. This receptor was taken from a woman aged 40-60 years with Graves disease. The material sequenced was peripheral blood mononuclear cells (PBMCs), taken at new diagnosis, from a patient treated with antithyroid drugs. The CDR3 DNA sequence: TGTGCCAGCAGCGCGAACAGGTTCCCTGAAAGCACAGATACGCAGTATTTT. Amino acid sequence: CASSANRFPESTDTQYF.